These 18 T cell receptor beta chains were all obtained from the same sample, sequenced in a study of Graves' ophthalmopathy and Graves' hyperthyroidism. The sequenced template was RNA, covering the TCR beta CDR3 region. The first-round RT-PCR employed HTBI primers together with the Qiagen OneStep RT-PCR kit. A multiplex PCR was then performed as the second round. TCRdb reprocessed the multiplex PCR reads via MiXCR and lists one record per CDR3 protein. The sample includes roughly 1.1 million distinct CDR3 sequences, 35% to 40% of them seen just once. Sequencing used peripheral blood or thyroid tissue (not recorded which). These receptors were obtained from an adult man with Graves' hyperthyroidism.

The chain combines TRBV7-9 with TRBJ1-1, with D possibly TRBD1 on 5 matching bases. The CDR3 is 15 residues long. Trimming took 4 bases from V and 1 from J, leaving 13 bases between them. Germline assignment: CDR1 SEHNR and CDR2 FQNEAQ (reference sequence). The CDR3 spells CASSSMGGANTEAFF. DNA of the CDR3: TGTGCCAGCAGCTCAATGGGAGGGGCGAACACTGAAGCTTTCTTT. Complete variable domain (other parts from reference TRBV7-9 and TRBJ1-1): DTGVSQNPRHKITKRGQNVTFRCDPISEHNRLYWYRQTLGQGPEFLTYFQNEAQLEKSRLLSDRFSAERPKGSFSTLEIQRTEQGDSAMYLCASSSMGGANTEAFFGQGTRLTVV.

In its sample, this clonotype was seen a few times. The rearrangement joins TRBV9 to TRBJ2-2; TRBD1 agrees at 10 bases. The V gene's germline CDR1 is SGDLS and CDR2 YYNGEE. J was trimmed by 4 bases and V by 0 bases; bases with no gene match: 3. The CDR3 is 16 amino acids. CDR3 protein: CASSVGGQGGTGELFF. The DNA for the CDR3 is TGTGCCAGCAGCGTAGGCGGACAGGGGGGCACCGGGGAGCTGTTTTTT.

This rearrangement joins TRBV2 to TRBJ2-5; 7 nucleotides agree with TRBD2. CDR3 length: 13 amino acids. After removal of 8 bases from V and 5 bases from J, the junction contained 8 bases not matched to a gene. The germline CDR1 and CDR2 sequences are SNHLY and FYNNEI. The CDR3 DNA is TGTGCCAGCCGTGGACTAGTGGGGGAGACCCAGTACTTC. Protein: CASRGLVGETQYF.

This clonotype was seen only once. The rearrangement links TRBV29-1 to TRBJ2-7, with 7 bases lining up with TRBD2. Germline lookup yields CDR1 SQVTM and CDR2 ANQGSEA. Trimming took 3 bases from V and 6 from J; bases not matched to a gene: 5. This CDR3 comprises 12 residues. CDR3 sequence (DNA): TGCAGCGTTGAGGGAGGGCCCTCCGAGCAGTACTTC. This sequence encodes CSVEGGPSEQYF.

CDR3 coding DNA: TGTGCCAGCAGCGGACGGACAGGGATGATTCTACGGGAGCTGTTTTTT. This gives the protein CASSGRTGMILRELFF. V and J are TRBV11-2 and TRBJ2-2, with 8 bases identical to TRBD1. The CDR3 consists of 16 residues. J lost 9 bases, V lost 5 bases, and 14 bases had no gene match. Germline assignment: CDR1 SGHAT and CDR2 FQNNGV.

This clonotype came up many times. The rearrangement joins TRBV15 to TRBJ2-5; tentative D call: TRBD1 (8 bases). Germline V lookup: CDR1 LNHNV, CDR2 YYDKDF (reference sequence). With 1 base removed from V and 3 bases from J, the gap between germline ends came to 15 bases. There are 16 residues in the CDR3. The chain's CDR3 is CATSRGTGRGEETQYF. For the CDR3, the DNA is TGTGCCACCAGCAGAGGGACAGGGAGGGGGGAAGAGACCCAGTACTTC.

This clonotype was recorded at least ten times. The gene calls are TRBV7-9 and TRBJ2-7; 8 bases align to TRBD1. The CDR3 covers 12 residues. Germline V gene data show CDR1 as SEHNR and CDR2 as FQNEAQ (reference sequence). Trimming at V came to 4 bases and at J to 8 bases, leaving 4 bases not matched to a gene. CDR3: CASSSGQGKQYF. Here the CDR3 DNA reads TGTGCCAGCAGCTCCGGACAGGGAAAGCAGTACTTC.

CDR3 sequence (DNA): TGCAGCGTGGGACAGGGGGGTAACGTCCTGACTTTC. It translates to CSVGQGGNVLTF. The rearrangement links TRBV29-1 to TRBJ2-6; 11 bases are shared with TRBD1. CDR3 size: 12 residues. Per the germline V gene, CDR1 is SQVTM and CDR2 is ANQGSEA. The trim removed 6 bases at V and 10 bases at J, leaving 2 bases unmatched. The full variable domain, with the rest looked up from reference TRBV29-1 and TRBJ2-6, is SAVISQKPSRDICQRGTSLTIQCQVDSQVTMMFWYRQQPGQSLTLIATANQGSEATYESGFVIDKFPISRPNLTFSTLTVSNMSPEDSSIYLCSVGQGGNVLTFGAGSRLTVL.

The table lists this clonotype with a few counts. The DNA of the CDR3 is TGTGCCAGCAGCCCCGGGGGTGAGCAGTTCTTC. This sequence encodes CASSPGGEQFF. This rearrangement joins TRBV7-2 to TRBJ2-7; D perhaps matches TRBD2 (6 bases). Near its end, the DNA agrees better with TRBJ2-1, so the J call may be wrong. There are 11 residues in the CDR3. Germline lookup yields CDR1 SGHTA and CDR2 FQGNSA.

The rearrangement links TRBV19 to TRBJ1-2; D remains unclear. CDR1 and CDR2 from the germline V gene are LNHDA and SQIVND (reference sequence). The V end lost 6 bases, the J end lost 6 bases, and 14 bases lay between the germline ends. The CDR3 spans 13 residues. The CDR3 sequence is CASRLSGLDGYTF. CDR3 DNA sequence: TGTGCCAGTAGACTGAGTGGGCTGGATGGCTACACCTTC. The full variable domain, completed using reference TRBV19 and TRBJ1-2, is DGGITQSPKYLFRKEGQNVTLSCEQNLNHDAMYWYRQDPGQGLRLIYYSQIVNDFQKGDIAEGYSVSREKKESFPLTVTSAQKNPTAFYLCASRLSGLDGYTFGSGTRLTVV.

Turning to this clonotype: Given a much more abundant clone one base away, this may be a read error. The chain is built from TRBV12-3 or TRBV12-4 and TRBJ1-4; D perhaps matches TRBD1 (5 bases). The CDR3 spans 12 residues. Trimming shortened V by 4 bases and J by 11 bases, and 11 bases separated the two germline ends. The CDR3: CASSSGSGKLFF. In DNA, the CDR3 is TGTGCCAGCAGTTCAGGGTCTGGGAAACTGTTTTTT.

This clonotype came up many times. V usage is TRBV20-1 and J usage is TRBJ1-1; 9 nucleotides match TRBD1. The trim removed 5 bases at V and 3 bases at J, leaving 4 bases unmatched. Germline CDR1 is DFQATT and CDR2 is SNEGSKA (reference sequence). The CDR3 is 13 amino acids. The CDR3 here is CSAPGTGYTEAFF. DNA of the CDR3: TGCAGTGCTCCCGGGACAGGGTACACTGAAGCTTTCTTT.

This clonotype was found many times. CDR3 region: CSAIEGDPYEQYF. The CDR3 region has the DNA TGCAGTGCTATAGAGGGAGACCCCTACGAGCAGTACTTC. The J gene is TRBJ2-7, the V gene TRBV20-1; D might be TRBD2 (5 bases). Germline CDR1 DFQATT, CDR2 SNEGSKA (reference sequence). V lost 4 bases, J lost 2 bases, and 12 bases lay in between. The CDR3 totals 13 residues.

This clonotype was observed at least ten times. This sequence joins TRBV14 and TRBJ1-2; 7 bases are a match to TRBD1. The CDR3 is made up of 15 amino acids. The germline V gene encodes CDR1 SGHDN and CDR2 FVKESK. V was clipped by 0 bases and J by 5 bases; unmatched bases: 6. CDR3 protein: CASSQEDRIGYGYTF. The CDR3 region has the DNA TGTGCCAGCAGCCAAGAGGACAGGATCGGGTATGGCTACACCTTC.

The V and J genes are TRBV3-1 and TRBJ1-1; D uncertain. This CDR3 is 15 amino acids long. CDR1 is LGHDT and CDR2 is YNNKEL in the germline V gene (reference sequence). Trimming stripped 5 bases from V and 1 base from J, with 14 bases between. CDR3 coding DNA: TGTGCCAGCAGCGCGACCCTTGACCCGAACACTGAAGCTTTCTTT. The encoded protein is CASSATLDPNTEAFF.

This clonotype was seen at least ten times. The CDR3 is CASSQARGADYTF. CDR3 nucleotide sequence: TGCGCCAGCAGCCAAGCTAGGGGCGCTGACTACACCTTC. The chain combines TRBV4-3 with TRBJ1-2, with a tentative D call TRBD1 (5 bases). CDR3 length: 13 amino acids. Per germline, CDR1 LGHNA and CDR2 YSLEER. The V gene lost 1 base and the J gene lost 10 bases, with 13 bases spanning the gap.

The gene calls are TRBV5-5 and TRBJ1-2; 9 bases line up with TRBD1. Germline assignment: CDR1 SGHKS and CDR2 YYEKEE (reference sequence). CDR3 length: 13 residues. V dropped 5 bases and J dropped 6; count of bases not matched to a gene: 5. The CDR3 here is CASRKWDRDGYTF. The CDR3 region has the DNA TGTGCCAGCAGAAAGTGGGACAGGGATGGCTACACCTTC.

This clonotype was picked up many times. This rearrangement joins TRBV7-2 to TRBJ2-5; 7 positions match TRBD2. Germline V gives CDR1 SGHTA, CDR2 FQGNSA. This CDR3 region has 13 residues. The trim removed 5 bases at V and 5 bases at J, leaving 5 bases unmatched. The CDR3: CASSPGLRETQYF. The CDR3 region has the DNA TGTGCCAGCAGCCCGGGACTACGGGAGACCCAGTACTTC.